These 11 T cell receptor beta chains were all obtained from the same sample, sequenced in a study of cytomegalovirus exposure and HLA in healthy donors. Primers: 60 Vbeta forward and 13 Jbeta reverse. Assay: immunoSEQ multiplex PCR; the TCRdb copy retains only in-frame clones and omits some. The sample includes about 88,000 clones, roughly three quarters of them seen just once. Sequenced: PBMCs. These receptor sequences come from a young man in good health and CMV-seronegative.

The genes are TRBV28 and TRBJ1-3; no definite D call. CDR1 is MDHEN, CDR2 SYDVKM, per germline. Trimming removed 3 bases from V and 0 bases from J, with 12 bases in between. The CDR3 length is 16 residues. The CDR3 bases are TGTGCCAGCAGTTTCTTTCGACCTAGCTCTGGAAACACCATATATTTT. Its translation is CASSFFRPSSGNTIYF.

This clone was detected once. The chain links TRBV5-3 to TRBJ2-7; 7 nucleotides align to TRBD1. TRBV5-3 is an ORF for which the function is uncertain. Trimming cost V 5 bases and J 4 bases; bases outside gene matches: 9. This CDR3 comprises 14 residues. CDR3 bases: TGTGCCAGAAGGGGTACAGGGGTTCGGTACGAGCAGTACTTC. Amino acid sequence: CARRGTGVRYEQYF.

The chain is built from TRBV21-1 and TRBJ1-6. TRBV21-1 is a listed pseudogene. This CDR3 has 13 residues. CDR3 protein: CASTHMEGSPLHF. The DNA for the CDR3 is TGTGCCAGCACCCACATGGAGGGTTCACCCCTCCACTTT.

V is TRBV5-1 and J is TRBJ1-5, with TRBD1 matching over 10 bases. The V gene end was trimmed by 4 bases and the J gene end by 7 bases; junction bases not matched to a gene: 8. CDR1 is SGHRS, CDR2 YFSETQ, per germline. CDR3 length: 15 amino acids. In DNA, the CDR3 is TGCGCCAGCAGCCCGGGGACAGGGGTTGAGCAGCCCCAGCATTTT. As protein: CASSPGTGVEQPQHF.

V usage is TRBV5-1 and J usage is TRBJ1-1; D is unresolved. The CDR3 is 13 amino acids. V lost 1 base to trimming and J lost 1 base, with 5 bases between them. In germline, CDR1 is SGHRS, CDR2 YFSETQ. CDR3 sequence reads: CASSLSRNTEAFF. The CDR3 nucleotides are TGCGCCAGCAGCTTGTCCCGGAACACTGAAGCTTTCTTT. Variable domain in full (rest from reference TRBV5-1 and TRBJ1-1): KAGVTQTPRYLIKTRGQQVTLSCSPISGHRSVSWYQQTPGQGLQFLFEYFSETQRNKGNFPGRFSGRQFSNSRSEMNVSTLELGDSALYLCASSLSRNTEAFFGQGTRLTVV.

This chain links TRBV2 with TRBJ2-1, with 11 bases matching TRBD2. V lost 11 bases and J lost 7; bases outside the gene matches: 10. The CDR3 has 14 amino acids. Germline V lookup: CDR1 SNHLY, CDR2 FYNNEI. CDR3: CAGSLAGGLNEQFF. For the CDR3, the DNA is TGTGCCGGATCTTTAGCGGGGGGGCTGAATGAGCAGTTCTTC. The whole variable domain, filled in from reference TRBV2 and TRBJ2-1, reads EPEVTQTPSHQVTQMGQEVILRCVPISNHLYFYWYRQILGQKVEFLVSFYNNEISEKSEIFDDQFSVERPDGSNFTLKIRSTKLEDSAMYFCAGSLAGGLNEQFFGPGTRLTVL.

The rearrangement uses TRBV7-8 and TRBJ1-5; possibly TRBD1 for D (6 bases). Between the trimmed V and J ends, which lost 4 bases and 6 bases, there was a span of 13 bases. The germline CDR1 and CDR2 sequences are SGHVS and FQNEAQ. This CDR3 is built from 14 residues. The CDR3 DNA reads as TGTGCCAGCAGCTCCAACAGGGAAGCTCAGCCCCAGCATTTT. It translates to CASSSNREAQPQHF.

The chain carries TRBV2 and TRBJ1-1; 10 nucleotides align to TRBD1. J gave up 1 base and V 10 bases, and 3 bases lay outside the gene matches. The CDR3 runs 13 residues. CDR1 is SNHLY, CDR2 FYNNEI, per germline. The CDR3 sequence: CAKRDRGNTEAFF. The CDR3 DNA is TGTGCCAAGAGGGACAGGGGGAACACTGAAGCTTTCTTT. The entire variable domain, with the rest obtained from reference TRBV2 and TRBJ1-1, is as follows: EPEVTQTPSHQVTQMGQEVILRCVPISNHLYFYWYRQILGQKVEFLVSFYNNEISEKSEIFDDQFSVERPDGSNFTLKIRSTKLEDSAMYFCAKRDRGNTEAFFGQGTRLTVV.

This clone was detected only once. The chain has TRBV30 and TRBJ1-5; 8 bases map to TRBD1. There are 13 residues in the CDR3. V lost 5 bases, J lost 5 bases, and 5 bases stayed unmatched. Per the germline V gene, CDR1 is GTSNPN and CDR2 is SVGIG (reference sequence). The CDR3 reads CAWENRGDQPQHF. For the CDR3, the DNA is TGTGCCTGGGAGAACAGGGGGGATCAGCCCCAGCATTTT.

This clone was detected once. This rearrangement joins TRBV7-9 to TRBJ2-1; 7 nucleotides agree with TRBD1. The CDR3 runs to 17 residues. CDR1 is SEHNR, CDR2 FQNEAQ, per germline (reference sequence). J gave up 1 base and V 4 bases, and 10 bases lay outside the gene matches. The CDR3 DNA sequence: TGTGCCAGCAGCTCTTACGACAGGGACCCTTCCTACAATGAGCAGTTCTTC. Protein: CASSSYDRDPSYNEQFF. Looking up the rest from reference TRBV7-9 and TRBJ2-1 gives the full variable domain: DTGVSQNPRHKITKRGQNVTFRCDPISEHNRLYWYRQTLGQGPEFLTYFQNEAQLEKSRLLSDRFSAERPKGSFSTLEIQRTEQGDSAMYLCASSSYDRDPSYNEQFFGPGTRLTVL.

Only a few counts were recorded for this clone. The genes are TRBV6-5 and TRBJ2-1, with 9 bases fitting TRBD1. The CDR3 is made up of 13 amino acids. Per germline, CDR1 MNHEY and CDR2 SVGAGI. The V and J ends lost 6 bases and 6 bases, in that order; junction bases with no gene match: 3. The CDR3 nucleotides are TGTGCCAGCAGAATGACAGGGGGCAATGAGCAGTTCTTC. Translated: CASRMTGGNEQFF.